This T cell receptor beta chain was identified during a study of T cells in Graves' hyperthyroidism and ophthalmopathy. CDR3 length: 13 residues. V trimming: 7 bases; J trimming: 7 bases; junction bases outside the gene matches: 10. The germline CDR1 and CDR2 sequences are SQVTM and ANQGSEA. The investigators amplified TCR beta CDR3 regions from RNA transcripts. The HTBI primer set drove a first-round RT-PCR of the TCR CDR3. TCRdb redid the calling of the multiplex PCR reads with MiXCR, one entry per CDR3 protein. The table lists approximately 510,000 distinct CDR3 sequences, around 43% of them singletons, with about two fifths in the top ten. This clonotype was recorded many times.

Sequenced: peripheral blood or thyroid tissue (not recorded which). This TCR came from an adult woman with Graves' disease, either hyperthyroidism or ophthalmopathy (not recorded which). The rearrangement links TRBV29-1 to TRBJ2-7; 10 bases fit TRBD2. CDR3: CSGGLAEGREQYF. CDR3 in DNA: TGCAGCGGCGGACTAGCGGAGGGTAGGGAGCAGTACTTC.